This TCR beta chain was recovered during a study of regulatory dendritic cells for organ transplantation. Whole-study results and caveats: Regulatory dendritic cells appeared to expand memory CD8+ clones less than mature ones.

This clone came up a few times. Its antigen is undetermined. Allogeneic regulatory or mature dendritic cells were co-cultured for 5 days with CFSE-labeled sorted T cells at 1:10. FACS sorted CD4+ or CD8+ T cells into CD45RA+ naive and CD45RO+ memory. The germline gives CDR1 SGHTA, CDR2 FQGTGA. The CDR3 is 15 amino acids. Trimming stripped 2 bases from V and 6 bases from J, with 15 bases between. Libraries were prepared by immunoSEQ multiplex PCR; TCRdb keeps only in-frame clonotypes and omits some of them. The sample lists about 4,000 clones; 60% were seen once. The receptor's source is a human donor in good health. The V gene is TRBV7-3, the J gene TRBJ2-3, with D perhaps matching TRBD2 (6 bases). The material sequenced was memory CD8+ T cells from blood cultured with regulatory dendritic cells. Subset reported: CD45RO+ memory T cells. The CDR3, as DNA: TGTGCCAGCAGCTTAGAACACCTGGAGGGTGATACGCAGTATTTT. Residues: CASSLEHLEGDTQYF. Filled out from reference TRBV7-3 and TRBJ2-3, the complete variable domain reads GAGVSQTPSNKVTEKGKYVELRCDPISGHTALYWYRQSLGQGPEFLIYFQGTGAADDSGLPNDRFFAVRPEGSVSTLKIQRTERGDSAVYLCASSLEHLEGDTQYFGPGTRLTVL.